Listed below are T cell receptor beta chains from one sample, sequenced in a study of graft-versus-host responses after intestinal transplantation. The repertoire was sequenced with immunoSEQ multiplex PCR; TCRdb's copy has only in-frame clones and lacks some. This table has approximately 14,000 clones, roughly 86% appearing once. Sequencing used bone marrow, obtained roughly 120 days after intestinal transplantation. These receptors were collected from a human patient who received an intestinal transplant, so some T cells may come from the graft donor. The CDR3 runs from the conserved cysteine through the conserved F or W. A D gene is named only where the DNA matches it firmly.

j_call d_call v_call cdr3_aa
TRBJ2-7 TRBD1 TRBV19 CASSPGTAYEQYF
TRBJ1-1 TRBD1 TRBV30 CAWSPGQGATEAFF
TRBJ2-1 TRBD2 TRBV10-3 CAISEERGGSSPYNEQFF
TRBJ2-7 TRBD1 TRBV25-1 CASSESLGTGETYEQYF
TRBJ2-4 . TRBV10-3 CAISEPQGGQNIQYF
TRBJ2-1 TRBD2 TRBV5-1 CASSVGGAYNEQFF
TRBJ1-2 TRBD1 TRBV11-2 CASSLNRGRDYGYTF
TRBJ1-2 . TRBV7-2 CASSLIGQPGYTF
TRBJ1-2 . TRBV5-1 CASSFRWDGPDYGYTF
TRBJ2-1 TRBD2 TRBV5-6 CASSSGLPIYNEQFF
TRBJ2-1 TRBD2 TRBV9 CASSVEAGGVNEQFF
TRBJ2-1 . TRBV4-2 CASSQAERASYNEQFF
TRBJ2-7 TRBD1 TRBV5-1 CASSPGQGAYEQYF
TRBJ2-2 . TRBV11-1 CASSFAPLTGELFF
TRBJ2-7 . TRBV5-6 CASGGGAIYEQYF
TRBJ1-1 . TRBV9 CASSVEGDENTEAFF
TRBJ2-5 . TRBV11-2 CASSLDPPESQYF
TRBJ2-1 TRBD2 TRBV10-2 CASSALAGSNEQFF
TRBJ2-3 TRBD1 TRBV6-5 CASSYSRQGGDTQYF
TRBJ1-5 TRBD1 TRBV7-9 CASSPPGQGDQPQHF
TRBJ1-1 . TRBV6-5 CASSYYPGSDTEAFF
TRBJ2-5 TRBD1 TRBV28 CASSGTGGETQYF